This T cell receptor beta chain is drawn from a study of T cells in localized non-small cell lung cancer. This CDR3 is built from 13 residues. The germline V and J ends were trimmed by 6 bases and 0 bases, with 8 bases remaining between them. Germline V gene sequence: CDR1 MNHEY, CDR2 SVGAGI. The repertoire was sequenced with immunoSEQ multiplex PCR; TCRdb's copy has only in-frame clones and lacks some. The profile covers about 40,000 clones, with about 88% appearing a single time and approximately 3.5% taken by the ten largest. This chain links TRBV6-5 with TRBJ1-1; no clear D. The source material was peripheral blood, sampled before any cancer treatment. The TCR was taken from a man aged 18 to 50 with stage I lung adenocarcinoma. In DNA, the CDR3 is TGTGCCAGCAGAGCAGTTCTGAACACTGAAGCTTTCTTT. Residues: CASRAVLNTEAFF.